The present TCR beta chain was sequenced within a study of blood T cell repertoires in COVID-19. The study recruited people aged 18 to 89 years across around 23 US areas. Assignment of participants to cohorts was predicated upon participant-reported clinical history. What the recovered Cohort 3 donors had was two negative PCRs, clearance, or symptom resolution. As processed by the authors: Estimation of nucleated cell counts was performed using reference gene primer amplification. Clones were sequenced by immunoSEQ multiplex PCR, and TCRdb holds only the in-frame ones, with some missing. V, J and clone size reflect that table, while D and trimming were determined from the DNA. In the table there are 200,000 or so clones, 80% to 85% of which are singletons. The source material was PBMCs or T cells enriched from blood (not recorded which). This clonotype was obtained from a man aged 40-49 years who had recovered from COVID-19.

CDR3 bases: TGTGCCAGCAGAGACTCCCCGGCAGATGAAGCTTTCTTT. Translation: CASRDSPADEAFF. The chain employs TRBV7-9 and TRBJ1-1, with D hard to call. Germline V CDR1 and CDR2: SEHNR, FQNEAQ (reference sequence). Trimming shortened V by 6 bases and J by 7 bases, and 15 bases separated the two germline ends. The CDR3 extends over 13 amino acids.